The clone carrying this T cell receptor (beta chain) was recorded a few times. What it binds is not known. This sample was included in a study of human T cells and chemical hapten exposure. Overall study context: Read at 6 days, the patch tests placed 0.01% DPC on the upper back.

TCRdb called the RACE reads again in MiXCR, with one record for every CDR3 protein. This sample has about 380,000 distinct CDR3 sequences; about 6% occur once, and the top ten carry approximately 5.4%. Study results and caveats: Patch test score was positively correlated with the counts of PT1 expanded TCRs.

Germline CDR1 is SGHAT and CDR2 is FQNNGV. The CDR3 consists of 13 residues. The V and J ends lost 3 bases and 5 bases respectively, with 9 bases between them. Time point denoted: patch test 2, 6 weeks after DPC sensitization. Treatment: therapeutic diphenylcyclopropenone sensitization with weekly scalp DPC. The donor pool consisted of alopecia patients aged 18 to 70 years, considered suitable for DPC. Sample: whole blood, taken in connection with sensitization to the hapten diphenylcyclopropenone (DPC). The TCR originated in a woman between 18 and 30 years old with alopecia areata. Some clones in this sample may be carry-over from other donors' samples. This chain joins TRBV11-2 and TRBJ2-3, with D possibly being TRBD2 (6 bases). CDR3 amino acids: CASSFASVDTQYF. For the CDR3, the DNA is TGTGCCAGCAGCTTCGCTAGCGTAGATACGCAGTATTTT.